This TCR beta chain originates from a study of shared clonotypes between healthy human individuals (dated by TCRdb to 2018 to 2021). Study-level background: A couple of women and three men aged 18 to 49 years were included in the cohort. Per donor, three plates each were used for CD4 naive and CD4 memory, two for CD8 naive, and one for CD8 memory. To estimate repertoire size and how much clonotype sharing occurs between individuals, the study deeply sequenced the blood TCR repertoires of roughly 5 healthy adults. Libraries were prepared and TCR repertoires were sequenced by different laboratories using diverse techniques, in order to increase sequencing depth and limit assay-specific biases. Per donor, leukapheresis produced somewhere between about 0.9 and 10 billion PBMCs.

The germline V gene gives CDR1 as MDHEN and CDR2 as SYDVKM. V trim: 7 bases; J trim: 3 bases; unmatched bases: 11. The CDR3 starts with the cysteine, ends with the phenylalanine, and has 15 residues. Kept here is only the CDR3 DNA, which spans 45 bases and is read in frame from base 1. Donors were healthy HIV-negative adults with no recently reported acute infections or vaccinations. All donors were Caucasian adults living in Nashville, Tennessee, USA. CD4+ T cells were enriched by magnetic negative selection, after which naive cells were positively selected on CD45RA and the negative fraction was taken as the memory subset. Blood was collected by leukapheresis, and PBMCs were isolated by Ficoll-Histopaque density gradient centrifugation and then cryopreserved in liquid nitrogen vapor phase. Purity and quantity of every magnetically sorted T cell population were checked by analytical flow cytometry. Each sorted fraction had its genomic DNA isolated and then quantified by UV absorbance on a Nanodrop 2000c.

Using the deep immunoSEQ assay, TCR CDR3 regions were amplified from genomic DNA by multiplex PCR. Extracted genomic DNA from each cell subset was distributed evenly across all wells of several immunoSEQ 96-well plates, and each plate was treated as a replicate. Each replicate PCR for sorted subsets received 150 to 250 ng genomic DNA, equal to roughly 33,000 T cell genomes. Purified libraries were quantified with a Qubit 3.0 fluorometer, sized on a Bioanalyzer 2100, and re-quantified with the KAPA Library Quantification kit. Every immunoSEQ 96-well plate was sequenced on a separate single-read 150-cycle Illumina NextSeq 550 flow cell. Regarding the original processing steps: Because only junctional sequences without quality scores were contained in the immunoSEQ output, filtering matching that applied to full-length reads could not be performed. To assign V/J genes and CDR3, sequences were annotated against IMGT germline references using PyIR, a Python wrapper for IgBLAST v1.9. Any read was removed if the V/J assignment was weak (E-value above 1e-6), the CDR3 was missing, or the read contained stop codons, out-of-frame junctions, or ambiguous translated residues. A V3J clonotype was defined by an identical inferred V gene, J gene, and CDR3 amino acid sequence. Percentage overlap between repertoires was computed as shared unique clonotypes divided by the size of the smaller repertoire. Three approaches were used to assess repertoire richness: RTK rarefaction, the Chao1 estimator, and Recon v2.1 estimates of unobserved clonotypes. Generation probabilities were computed with OLGA for all TCRbeta clonotypes obtained by the gDNA method from several donors. Here the immuneACCESS table is served through TCRdb, limited to in-frame sequences with V and J called. Missing clones are a known gap in these copies; in checked studies unresolved V genes cover under half, and the rest lacks a known reason. Clone size and V and J calls were adopted from that table, with D and trimming inferred from the DNA. In this sample the table shows fewer than 850,000 clones, approximately 79% of which occur a single time. The top ten clonotypes cover 1.8% of the sample.

Points on this clone: This clone's antigen is unknown. One base away there is no much larger clone; base qualities are not given.

The full study reports these points: Pairwise subsampling indicated that sequencing depth was expected to affect the degree of clonotype sharing among donors. Estimated clonotype richness was generally larger for naive than for memory subsets. The small number of donors limited the genetic and exposure-history diversity represented. Incomplete sequencing was indicated by rarefaction of sorted-subset datasets, despite the large sequencing depth. Compared with non-shared clonotypes, the clonotypes found in all four sorted-subset donors had higher generation probabilities. About 4.5% of naive CD4, 3% to 3.5% of naive CD8, approximately 2% of memory CD4, and around 0.4% of memory CD8 clonotypes were shared across several donors. Sampling was restricted to blood, and TCR repertoires in tissue are likely to differ from TCR repertoires in blood.

The sample comprised memory CD4+ T cells sorted from blood. The cell subset or site label, as the study defines it: CD45RA-negative fraction. The TCR sequence derives from a woman in her 30s in good health. The chain is assembled from TRBV28 and TRBJ2-5; 7 of the junction bases match TRBD1. The DNA reads TGTGCCAGCACCTTATCCGGGACAGTTAAAGAGACCCAGTACTTC. This yields the protein CASTLSGTVKETQYF. With the portions outside the CDR3 filled from the reference TRBV28 and TRBJ2-5 genes, the complete variable region becomes DVKVTQSSRYLVKRTGEKVFLECVQDMDHENMFWYRQDPGLGLRLIYFSYDVKMKEKGDIPEGYSVSREKKERFSLILESASTNQTSMYLCASTLSGTVKETQYFGPGTRLLVL.